This is a list of T cell receptor beta chains from one sample in a study of blood T cell repertoires in COVID-19. Measured with immunoSEQ multiplex PCR; TCRdb has only the in-frame clones, and not every one. The table lists tens of thousands of clones, roughly 80% of them singletons. The sequencing input was peripheral blood. The receptors originated from a man in his thirties or forties with COVID-19, enrolled during active disease. The CDR3 runs from the conserved cysteine through the conserved F or W. A D gene is named only where the DNA matches it firmly. Only part of the rows carry a size: once, few, many, or a class if the clone is expanded.

-	TRBJ1-4	TRBV10-3	many	TGTGCCACCGCCGAGTCTGCAACTAATGAAAAACTGTTTTTT	CATAESATNEKLFF
-	TRBJ1-2	TRBV7-9	-	TGTGCCAGCAGCCCCTCAGTGGAGAGGCAGGGAAACTATGGCTACACCTTC	CASSPSVERQGNYGYTF
TRBD1	TRBJ1-2	TRBV9	once	TGTGCCAGCAGCGTAGAGGGCAGGGGGTATGGAGGCTACACCTTC	CASSVEGRGYGGYTF
TRBD1	TRBJ2-1	TRBV10-1	-	TGCGCCAGCAGTGACAGGGGGCCCTACAATGAGCAGTTCTTC	CASSDRGPYNEQFF
TRBD1	TRBJ1-1	TRBV30	-	TGTGCCTGGAGTCGACAGGGAGGTGAAGCTTTCTTT	CAWSRQGGEAFF
TRBD2	TRBJ2-1	TRBV5-1	-	TGCGCCAGCAGCTTGGCCGGGACTAGCGGGATAAATGAGCAGTTCTTC	CASSLAGTSGINEQFF
-	TRBJ1-6	TRBV27	-	TGTGCCAGCAGTTCGGGTGTTTACTCCTATAATTCACCCCTCCACTTT	CASSSGVYSYNSPLHF
TRBD1	TRBJ1-4	TRBV10-3	-	TGTGCCACCCAGGGACAGCGAGCAACTAATGAAAAACTGTTTTTT	CATQGQRATNEKLFF
-	TRBJ1-1	TRBV4-2	few	TGTGCCAGCAGCCAAGGAGGAGGGGCGCGTGGTGAAGCTTTCTTT	CASSQGGGARGEAFF
-	TRBJ1-2	TRBV7-3	few	TGTGCCAGCAGCTTAAAACACACTAGCTATGGCTACACCTTC	CASSLKHTSYGYTF
TRBD1	TRBJ2-2	TRBV23-1	-	TGCGCCAGCAGCCCACTCACGAGACAGGGGGTTGACACCGGGGAGCTGTTTTTT	CASSPLTRQGVDTGELFF
TRBD1	TRBJ1-1	TRBV27	-	TGTGCCAGCAGACGGGACAGGGGGCTGACTGAAGCTTTCTTT	CASRRDRGLTEAFF
-	TRBJ1-1	TRBV11-2	-	TGTGCCAGCAGCCCCGCGCCCACTGAAGCTTTCTTT	CASSPAPTEAFF
-	TRBJ2-3	TRBV27	few	TGTGCCAGCAGTTTTTTTCCGAGACTAGAAGACACAGATACGCAGTATTTT	CASSFFPRLEDTDTQYF
-	TRBJ2-1	TRBV7-6	-	TGTGCCAGCAGCTTGACTGGAAATGAGCAGTTCTTC	CASSLTGNEQFF
-	TRBJ1-2	TRBV28	few	TGTGCCAGCAGTTTGGGAGGGAATGTGAACTATGGCTACACCTTC	CASSLGGNVNYGYTF
-	TRBJ2-1	TRBV28	-	TGTGCCAGTACCTCGACTAATGAGCAGTTCTTC	CASTSTNEQFF
-	TRBJ1-2	TRBV5-4	-	TGTGCCAGCAGCTGGGGAACAGGGAAGAAGAATGGCTACACCTTC	CASSWGTGKKNGYTF
-	TRBJ1-2	TRBV30	many	TGTGCCTGGTCGGTTGAAGCTAACTATGGCTACACCTTC	CAWSVEANYGYTF
TRBD1	TRBJ2-3	TRBV5-1	-	TGCGCCAGCAGGTCGGACAGGGGCACAGATACGCAGTATTTT	CASRSDRGTDTQYF
-	TRBJ1-2	TRBV6-5	-	TGTGCCAGCACGAGGCAGCTTAATGGCTACACCTTC	CASTRQLNGYTF
TRBD2	TRBJ2-1	TRBV15	-	TGTGCCACCAGCAGAGGAGCCATCGCTAGCGGACTCACCTACAATGAGCAGTTCTTC	CATSRGAIASGLTYNEQFF
TRBD1	TRBJ2-4	TRBV7-3	-	TGTGCCAGCAGCACCACAGGGGTTAGCATTCAGTACTTC	CASSTTGVSIQYF
TRBD1	TRBJ1-6	TRBV12-3/TRBV12-4	-	TGTGCCAGCAGCTCAGGGGGAAATTCACCCCTCCACTTT	CASSSGGNSPLHF